The present TCR beta chain was sequenced within a study of blood T cell repertoires in COVID-19. Researchers sorted participants into cohorts using their self-reported clinical history. CDR3 length equals 11 residues. Germline V CDR1 and CDR2: MDHEN, SYDVKM. V lost 6 bases to trimming and J lost 7 bases, with 9 bases between them. Authors' analysis steps: Cell counts per sample came from amplifying reference gene primers. Clones were read by immunoSEQ multiplex PCR, and TCRdb kept only the in-frame ones, dropping some. V and J calls and clone size follow that table, whereas D and trimming were derived from the DNA. The table lists about 240,000 clones, roughly 91% of them singletons, with over 4% in the top ten.

This TCR was recovered from a woman aged 25 to 45 who had recovered from COVID-19. The chain employs TRBV28 and TRBJ1-2, with a weak D call TRBD1 (5 bases). Specimen: PBMCs or T cells enriched from blood (not recorded which). CDR3 in DNA: TGTGCCAGCAGGACAGATCGTGGCTACACCTTC. It translates to CASRTDRGYTF.